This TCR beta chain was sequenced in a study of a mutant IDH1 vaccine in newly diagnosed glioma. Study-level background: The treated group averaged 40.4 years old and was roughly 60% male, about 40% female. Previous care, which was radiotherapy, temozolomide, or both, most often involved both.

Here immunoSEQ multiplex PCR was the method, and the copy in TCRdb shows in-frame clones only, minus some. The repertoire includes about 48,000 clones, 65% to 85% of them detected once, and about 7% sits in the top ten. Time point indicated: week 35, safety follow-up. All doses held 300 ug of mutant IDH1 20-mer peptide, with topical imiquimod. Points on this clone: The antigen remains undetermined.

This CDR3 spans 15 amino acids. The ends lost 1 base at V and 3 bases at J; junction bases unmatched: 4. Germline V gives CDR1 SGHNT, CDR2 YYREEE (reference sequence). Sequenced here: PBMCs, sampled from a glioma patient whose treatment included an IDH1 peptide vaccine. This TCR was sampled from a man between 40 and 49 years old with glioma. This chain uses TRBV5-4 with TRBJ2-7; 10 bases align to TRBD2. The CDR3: CASSLSGLANYEQYF. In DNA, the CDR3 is TGTGCCAGCAGCTTGTCGGGACTAGCGAACTACGAGCAGTACTTC. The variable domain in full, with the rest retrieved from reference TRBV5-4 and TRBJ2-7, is ETGVTQSPTHLIKTRGQQVTLRCSSQSGHNTVSWYQQALGQGPQFIFQYYREEENGRGNFPPRFSGLQFPNYSSELNVNALELDDSALYLCASSLSGLANYEQYFGPGTRLTVT.